A selection of T cell receptor beta chains follows, all from one sample in a study of blood T cell repertoires in COVID-19. Profiling relied on immunoSEQ multiplex PCR, and the TCRdb table lists in-frame clones only, not all of them. The table includes 150,000 or so clones, approximately 90% detected once. The sequenced sample was peripheral blood. The receptors were sampled from a man aged 18 to 35 with COVID-19, enrolled during active disease. Each CDR3 is given with its conserved first and last residue. D genes are given only for firm matches. Some rows have no size entry. The others give once, few or many, or a class for an expanded clone.

D gene	V gene	J gene	clone size	CDR3 length	CDR3 protein	CDR3 DNA
TRBD1	TRBV19	TRBJ2-2	NA	15	CASMGQGASTGELFF	TGTGCCAGTATGGGACAGGGGGCCTCGACCGGGGAGCTGTTTTTT
TRBD1	TRBV11-2	TRBJ1-2	NA	13	CASSQDRGYGYTF	TGTGCCAGCAGTCAGGACAGGGGCTATGGCTACACCTTC
TRBD1	TRBV18	TRBJ2-7	NA	14	CASSLGTGDKEQYF	TGTGCCAGCTCACTGGGGACAGGGGATAAAGAGCAGTACTTC
NA	TRBV7-3	TRBJ2-5	NA	15	CASSLTSGRQETQYF	TGTGCCAGCAGCCTGACGTCAGGTCGGCAAGAGACCCAGTACTTC
TRBD1	TRBV5-4	TRBJ2-3	NA	14	CASSNGQGTDTQYF	TGTGCCAGCAGCAATGGACAGGGGACAGATACGCAGTATTTT
NA	TRBV6-5	TRBJ2-3	NA	14	CASSLAVSTDTQYF	TGTGCCAGCAGTTTAGCGGTTTCCACAGATACGCAGTATTTT
TRBD2	TRBV6-2/TRBV6-3	TRBJ2-1	once	15	CASSLAGGEYNEQFF	TGTGCCAGCAGCTTAGCGGGAGGCGAGTACAATGAGCAGTTCTTC
TRBD1	TRBV7-9	TRBJ2-4	NA	15	CASSSDRGAKNIQYF	TGTGCCAGCAGCTCAGACAGGGGGGCCAAAAACATTCAGTACTTC
TRBD2	TRBV9	TRBJ2-1	NA	16	CASSVGPAGAYNEQFF	TGTGCCAGCAGCGTAGGGCCAGCGGGAGCCTACAATGAGCAGTTCTTC
TRBD1	TRBV28	TRBJ2-1	NA	20	CASSPPGQGASAGTYNEQFF	TGTGCCAGCAGCCCACCGGGACAGGGGGCTTCCGCGGGAACGTACAATGAGCAGTTCTTC
NA	TRBV6-1	TRBJ1-2	NA	16	CASSEHQTATNYGYTF	TGTGCCAGCAGTGAACATCAGACAGCGACTAACTATGGCTACACCTTC
TRBD1	TRBV27	TRBJ2-5	NA	16	CASSLEGQDLQETQYF	TGTGCCAGCAGTTTAGAGGGACAGGACCTCCAAGAGACCCAGTACTTC
NA	TRBV14	TRBJ2-5	NA	12	CASSLPGHTQYF	TGTGCCAGCAGCCTCCCAGGTCATACCCAGTACTTC
NA	TRBV7-8	TRBJ1-5	NA	14	CASSSTGMGQPQHF	TGTGCCAGCAGCTCTACAGGGATGGGTCAGCCCCAGCATTTT
NA	TRBV28	TRBJ2-1	NA	13	CASSLPSYNEQFF	TGTGCCAGCAGTTTACCCAGCTACAATGAGCAGTTCTTC
NA	TRBV6-2/TRBV6-3	TRBJ1-1	NA	14	CASSPRRGNTEAFF	TGTGCCAGCAGTCCACGCAGGGGAAACACTGAAGCTTTCTTT
TRBD1	TRBV30	TRBJ2-1	NA	13	CAWRGDSHGEQFF	TGTGCCTGGCGAGGGGACAGTCACGGTGAGCAGTTCTTC
TRBD1	TRBV24-1	TRBJ2-5	NA	16	CATSGQTGGIMETQYF	TGTGCCACCAGTGGCCAGACAGGGGGAATCATGGAGACCCAGTACTTC
TRBD1	TRBV10-3	TRBJ1-3	NA	17	CAIREGTTGVLGNTIYF	TGTGCCATCAGGGAAGGAACTACAGGGGTGCTAGGAAACACCATATATTTT
NA	TRBV28	TRBJ1-1	NA	13	CASSFRGTTEAFF	TGTGCCAGCAGTTTCCGGGGGACGACTGAAGCTTTCTTT
TRBD1	TRBV10-3	TRBJ1-1	once	13	CATGTGLNTEAFF	TGTGCCACGGGGACAGGGCTGAACACTGAAGCTTTCTTT
TRBD1	TRBV14	TRBJ2-7	NA	16	CASSQPTGQSSYEQYF	TGTGCCAGCAGCCAGCCCACGGGACAGAGCTCCTACGAGCAGTACTTC
TRBD2	TRBV5-8	TRBJ2-3	NA	18	CASSGSTSGSYSTDTQYF	TGTGCCAGCAGCGGGTCGACTAGCGGGAGCTATAGCACAGATACGCAGTATTTT
NA	TRBV29-1	TRBJ1-1	once	13	CSVDRGSFAEAFF	TGCAGCGTTGACCGGGGATCCTTCGCTGAAGCTTTCTTT
TRBD2	TRBV19	TRBJ2-1	NA	15	CASSIRAGLWNEQFF	TGTGCCAGTAGTATACGAGCGGGACTCTGGAATGAGCAGTTCTTC
TRBD1	TRBV4-3	TRBJ1-2	NA	16	CASSQDSTGPIYGYTF	TGCGCCAGCAGCCAAGATTCGACAGGGCCGATCTATGGCTACACCTTC
TRBD1	TRBV29-1	TRBJ2-3	NA	13	CSVGQGASDTQYF	TGCAGCGTTGGACAGGGGGCGTCAGATACGCAGTATTTT
TRBD1	TRBV28	TRBJ2-6	NA	19	CASRPLPGTGVSGANVLTF	TGTGCCAGCAGACCTTTGCCTGGGACAGGCGTCTCTGGGGCCAACGTCCTGACTTTC
TRBD2	TRBV27	TRBJ2-1	NA	17	CASSLGTSGRKYNEQFF	TGTGCCAGCAGCTTGGGGACTAGCGGGAGGAAATACAATGAGCAGTTCTTC
NA	TRBV19	TRBJ1-2	few	15	CASSPRTAPNYGYTF	TGTGCCAGTAGTCCCCGGACAGCTCCTAACTATGGCTACACCTTC
NA	TRBV25-1	TRBJ2-2	NA	14	CASRKTANTGELFF	TGTGCCAGCAGGAAGACTGCGAACACCGGGGAGCTGTTTTTT
TRBD2	TRBV5-1	TRBJ2-7	NA	15	CASRAFSGGAYEQYF	TGCGCCAGCAGGGCTTTTAGTGGGGGGGCCTACGAGCAGTACTTC
TRBD1	TRBV7-2	TRBJ1-5	NA	16	CASSLAGGLGNQPQHF	TGTGCCAGCAGCTTAGCAGGGGGCCTTGGCAATCAGCCCCAGCATTTT
NA	TRBV11-2	TRBJ1-2	NA	14	CASSPITGNYGYTF	TGTGCCAGCAGCCCAATAACGGGAAACTATGGCTACACCTTC
NA	TRBV27	TRBJ1-2	few	14	CASSLSPQNYGYTF	TGTGCCAGCAGTTTAAGTCCCCAGAACTATGGCTACACCTTC
TRBD2	TRBV2	TRBJ2-5	once	14	CASSATSGQETQYF	TGTGCCAGCAGCGCGACTAGCGGCCAAGAGACCCAGTACTTC
TRBD2	TRBV10-3	TRBJ2-2	NA	15	CAMGVSSGDTGELFF	TGTGCCATGGGGGTCTCTAGCGGAGACACCGGGGAGCTGTTTTTT
NA	TRBV15	TRBJ2-7	NA	15	CATSRGRLFGYEQYF	TGTGCCACCAGCAGAGGCCGCTTATTCGGCTACGAGCAGTACTTC
TRBD1	TRBV5-5	TRBJ1-1	NA	14	CASRTDRVNTEAFF	TGTGCCAGCAGGACGGACAGGGTGAACACTGAAGCTTTCTTT
NA	TRBV27	TRBJ1-2	NA	13	CASSLFRDYGYTF	TGTGCCAGCAGTTTGTTCAGGGACTATGGCTACACCTTC
TRBD1	TRBV10-3	TRBJ1-2	NA	13	CAIRITGGDGYTF	TGTGCCATCAGAATTACAGGGGGCGATGGCTACACCTTC
NA	TRBV4-3	TRBJ1-2	NA	16	CASSPGGEAEDYGYTF	TGCGCCAGCAGCCCCGGGGGGGAGGCTGAGGACTATGGCTACACCTTC
NA	TRBV5-1	TRBJ2-5	NA	13	CASSSGTQETQYF	TGCGCCAGCAGCTCCGGGACTCAAGAGACCCAGTACTTC
TRBD1	TRBV13	TRBJ2-1	NA	16	CASSNPLGQGRNEQFF	TGTGCCAGCAGCAACCCCCTCGGACAGGGACGGAATGAGCAGTTCTTC
TRBD2	TRBV7-8	TRBJ2-5	NA	15	CASSSFGGGGETQYF	TGTGCCAGCAGTTCTTTCGGGGGGGGCGGTGAGACCCAGTACTTC
NA	TRBV4-1	TRBJ2-7	few	16	CASSQVSSGLTYEQYF	TGCGCCAGCAGCCAAGTTTCCAGCGGACTAACCTACGAGCAGTACTTC
TRBD2	TRBV7-2	TRBJ2-7	NA	15	CASSLLAGGPYEQYF	TGTGCCAGCAGCCTACTAGCGGGAGGACCCTACGAGCAGTACTTC
NA	TRBV28	TRBJ2-4	once	15	CASGSPSRAKNIQYF	TGTGCCAGCGGATCGCCTAGCCGAGCCAAAAACATTCAGTACTTC